This TCR beta chain was captured in a study of post-analysis software for immune sequencing data. Turning to the study itself: The patients showed relapsing-remitting, secondary progressive and progressive-relapsing multiple sclerosis courses.

Libraries were made from TCR beta cDNA, and they carried unique molecular identifiers. TCRdb analysed the PCR reads with MiXCR anew, one entry per CDR3 protein. The table has about 570,000 distinct CDR3 sequences, about a third seen once. Study-level findings and limits: Samples from a shared batch, those prepared together, strongly co-clustered by F measure. Significantly lower normalized Chao1 diversity was seen in multiple sclerosis patients than in controls.

A remark on this clonotype: The antigen is not known.

The TCR was taken from a girl between 2 and 17 years old with multiple sclerosis. The specimen was blood.

CDR3 region: CSAEAGGTTEAFF. CDR3 coding DNA: TGCAGTGCTGAGGCCGGGGGGACCACTGAAGCTTTCTTT. The chain carries TRBV20-1 and TRBJ1-1, with D perhaps TRBD1 (5 bases). The CDR3 runs 13 residues. Germline loops: CDR1 DFQATT, CDR2 SNEGSKA (reference sequence). Trimming took 5 bases from V and 4 from J, leaving 14 bases between them.